The 23 T cell receptor beta chains reported below all come from one sample, sequenced in a study of T cell responses to AZD1222 COVID-19 vaccine. Assay used: immunoSEQ multiplex PCR; TCRdb lists only in-frame clones, some missing. This repertoire shows some 120,000 clones, approximately 83% found once; its top ten account for 1.5% to 2%. The material sequenced was peripheral blood, taken on day 0 of AZD1222 vaccination. These TCRs come from an adult in good health.

V is TRBV7-9 and J is TRBJ2-5; 9 bases are shared with TRBD1. Per the germline V gene, CDR1 is SEHNR and CDR2 is FQNEAQ (reference sequence). V lost 1 base, J lost 5 bases, and 5 bases stayed unmatched. The CDR3 extends over 15 amino acids. CDR3 nucleotides: TGTGCCAGCAGCTTAGGGACAGGGGCGGTGGAGACCCAGTACTTC. Amino acid sequence: CASSLGTGAVETQYF.

This clone was detected a few times. The V call is TRBV3-1 (or the pseudogene TRBV3-2), the J call TRBJ2-5; D may be TRBD2 (6 bases). CDR1 and CDR2 from the germline V gene are LGHDT and YNNKEL (reference sequence). CDR3 length: 14 residues. Trimming shortened V by 2 bases and J by 3 bases, and 10 bases separated the two germline ends. The CDR3 is CASSQFRREETQYF. The CDR3 region has the DNA TGTGCCAGCAGCCAATTTAGGAGGGAAGAGACCCAGTACTTC.

The chain recombines TRBV5-6 with TRBJ2-7; TRBD1 matches at 7 bases. The CDR3 length is 13 residues. Losses at the gene ends were 6 bases for V and 6 bases for J; bases not matched to a gene: 9. Germline V lookup: CDR1 SGHDT, CDR2 YYEEEE. CDR3: CASTSQGVGEQYF. The CDR3 bases are TGTGCCAGCACCAGCCAGGGGGTTGGCGAGCAGTACTTC. Full variable domain (rest looked up from reference TRBV5-6 and TRBJ2-7): DAGVTQSPTHLIKTRGQQVTLRCSPKSGHDTVSWYQQALGQGPQFIFQYYEEEERQRGNFPDRFSGHQFPNYSSELNVNALLLGDSALYLCASTSQGVGEQYFGPGTRLTVT.

The J gene is TRBJ2-1, the V gene TRBV7-3, with 15 bases aligning to TRBD2. The CDR3 is made up of 16 amino acids. V lost 4 bases, J lost 10 bases, and 8 bases stayed unmatched. CDR1 SGHTA and CDR2 FQGTGA come from the germline V gene. The chain's CDR3 is CASSSQGLAGGGEQFF. CDR3 nucleotide sequence: TGTGCCAGCAGCTCACAGGGACTAGCGGGAGGTGGGGAGCAGTTCTTC. The entire variable domain, with the rest obtained from reference TRBV7-3 and TRBJ2-1, is as follows: GAGVSQTPSNKVTEKGKYVELRCDPISGHTALYWYRQSLGQGPEFLIYFQGTGAADDSGLPNDRFFAVRPEGSVSTLKIQRTERGDSAVYLCASSSQGLAGGGEQFFGPGTRLTVL.

The chain combines TRBV12-3 or TRBV12-4 with TRBJ2-5; D gene ambiguous. The V end lost 1 base, the J end lost 7 bases, and 4 bases lay between the germline ends. The CDR3 is made up of 11 amino acids. Written as DNA, the CDR3 is TGTGCCAGCAGTTTAGAGGGGACCCAGTACTTC. This sequence encodes CASSLEGTQYF.

The chain uses TRBV6-6 and TRBJ1-2, with TRBD1 matching over 7 bases. This CDR3 has 14 amino acids. The ends lost 2 bases at V and 2 bases at J; junction bases unmatched: 2. The germline V gene encodes CDR1 MNHNY and CDR2 SVGAGI (reference sequence). The CDR3 nucleotides are TGTGCCAGCAGTTACCCGGACAGGAACTATGGCTACACCTTC. This gives the protein CASSYPDRNYGYTF.

This chain uses TRBV5-5 with TRBJ2-7; D is unresolved. The V gene lost 2 bases and the J gene lost 1 base, with 7 bases spanning the gap. Germline loops: CDR1 SGHKS, CDR2 YYEKEE (reference sequence). This CDR3 is built from 13 residues. CDR3: CASSFEWSYEQYF. The CDR3 DNA reads TGTGCCAGCAGCTTCGAGTGGTCCTACGAGCAGTACTTC.

The chain recombines TRBV19 with TRBJ2-2; the D is unclear. V gave up 3 bases and J gave up 8 bases, with 1 base separating them. CDR1 and CDR2 (germline): LNHDA, SQIVND (reference sequence). This CDR3 has 10 residues. Here the CDR3 reads CASSMGELFF. DNA of the CDR3: TGTGCCAGTAGTATGGGGGAGCTGTTTTTT.

This clone was observed a single time. V and J are TRBV19 and TRBJ1-2, with 7 bases lining up with TRBD1. Trimming cost V 7 bases and J 7 bases; bases outside gene matches: 9. In germline, CDR1 is LNHDA, CDR2 SQIVND (reference sequence). The CDR3 spans 13 residues. CDR3 sequence reads: CASNQGDAFGYTF. The CDR3 region has the DNA TGTGCCAGTAATCAGGGGGACGCGTTTGGCTACACCTTC.

The chain employs TRBV6-1 and TRBJ1-5; TRBD1 agrees at 8 bases. Looked up from germline, CDR1 is MNHNS and CDR2 is SASEGT. V shed 4 bases and J 4 bases; nucleotides not matched to a gene: 9. There are 16 residues in the CDR3. The CDR3 region has the DNA TGTGCCAGCAGTGTAGGACAGGGCTTCCTTAATCAGCCCCAGCATTTT. Protein sequence: CASSVGQGFLNQPQHF.

This clone has just a few counts. Other DNA sequences of this sample code for an identical CDR3. The chain is built from TRBV7-2 and TRBJ1-3, with 8 bases identical to TRBD1. Germline V lookup: CDR1 SGHTA, CDR2 FQGNSA. The CDR3 totals 14 residues. V lost 5 bases and J lost 4; bases outside the gene matches: 4. CDR3 coding DNA: TGTGCCAGCAGCCGGACAGGGACGGGAAACACCATATATTTT. It specifies CASSRTGTGNTIYF.

V is TRBV30 and J is TRBJ1-1, with D possibly being TRBD1 (5 bases). Germline V gene sequence: CDR1 GTSNPN, CDR2 SVGIG (reference sequence). V was trimmed by 2 bases and J by 5 bases, leaving 18 bases between them. This CDR3 comprises 15 residues. The CDR3 nucleotides read TGTGCCTGGAGTCCCACCGGGACCCAAAAGACTGAAGCTTTCTTT. It yields the protein CAWSPTGTQKTEAFF. Full variable domain (missing parts from reference TRBV30 and TRBJ1-1): SQTIHQWPATLVQPVGSPLSLECTVEGTSNPNLYWYRQAAGRGLQLLFYSVGIGQISSEVPQNLSASRPQDRQFILSSKKLLLSDSGFYLCAWSPTGTQKTEAFFGQGTRLTVV.

This chain joins TRBV7-9 and TRBJ1-1; D is ambiguous. Germline V CDR1 and CDR2: SEHNR, FQNEAQ (reference sequence). Between the trimmed V and J ends, which lost 2 bases and 5 bases, there was a span of 9 bases. The CDR3 contains 13 residues. The CDR3 coding sequence is TGTGCCAGCAGCTTACGTCAGGATACTGAAGCTTTCTTT. This encodes CASSLRQDTEAFF.

This clone was found once. This rearrangement joins TRBV5-1 to TRBJ1-2; D gene unclear. V lost 0 bases and J 0 bases, leaving 9 bases between the germline ends. CDR3 length: 15 amino acids. CDR1 SGHRS and CDR2 YFSETQ come from the germline V gene. The CDR3 region is CASSLVPDANYGYTF. The CDR3 nucleotides are TGCGCCAGCAGCTTGGTCCCGGACGCTAACTATGGCTACACCTTC.

The V and J genes are TRBV19 and TRBJ1-1; D is perhaps TRBD1 (5 bases). Germline V CDR1 and CDR2: LNHDA, SQIVND (reference sequence). V was clipped by 5 bases and J by 1 base, with 17 bases between them. The CDR3 is made up of 16 amino acids. The CDR3 loop reads CASSYIRGVGNTEAFF. The CDR3 DNA sequence: TGTGCCAGTAGTTATATCCGGGGGGTTGGGAACACTGAAGCTTTCTTT.

In nucleotides, the CDR3 is TGCGCCAGCAGTGAGGGGTGGAATCAGCCCCAGCATTTT. Residues: CASSEGWNQPQHF. The chain has TRBV10-1 and TRBJ1-5; D uncertain. Germline V gene lookup returns CDR1 WNHNN and CDR2 SYGVQD (reference sequence). The V end lost 2 bases, the J end lost 4 bases, and 6 bases lay between the germline ends. CDR3 length: 13 residues.

The gene calls are TRBV19 and TRBJ2-5; D gene unclear. Trimming removed 5 bases at V and 0 bases at J, with 4 bases between. Germline V lookup: CDR1 LNHDA, CDR2 SQIVND (reference sequence). CDR3 size: 12 residues. In nucleotides, the CDR3 is TGTGCCAGTAGTGGATACCAAGAGACCCAGTACTTC. Protein: CASSGYQETQYF.

Only one count was recorded for this clone. The rearrangement links TRBV19 to TRBJ2-7; TRBD1 aligns across 9 bases. Germline values: CDR1 LNHDA, CDR2 SQIVND (reference sequence). After removal of 9 bases from V and 2 bases from J, the junction contained 14 bases not matched to a gene. CDR3 length: 16 amino acids. CDR3 loop: CASRDRVRGKTYEQYF. CDR3 in DNA: TGTGCCAGCCGGGACAGGGTTCGGGGCAAAACCTACGAGCAGTACTTC.

This chain joins TRBV24-1 and TRBJ2-7; D gene ambiguous. From germline, CDR1 is KGHDR and CDR2 SFDVKD. The V gene lost 4 bases and the J gene lost 6 bases, with 15 bases spanning the gap. The CDR3 has 14 amino acids. The CDR3 nucleotides are TGTGCCACCAGTGAAACAGCCGTTGACCCCGAGCAGTACTTC. Amino acids: CATSETAVDPEQYF.

The rearrangement joins TRBV6-5 to TRBJ1-6; the D is unclear. The CDR3 is made up of 15 amino acids. Germline-derived CDR1 and CDR2 are MNHEY and SVGAGI. V was clipped by 3 bases and J by 10 bases, with 16 bases between them. The CDR3 protein is CASSYGGRSGSPLHF. CDR3 DNA: TGTGCCAGCAGTTATGGAGGCAGGTCGGGATCACCCCTCCACTTT.

A few counts support this clone. The genes are TRBV10-1 and TRBJ2-1; TRBD1 matches at 10 bases. Germline V CDR1 and CDR2: WNHNN, SYGVQD (reference sequence). The V gene end was trimmed by 0 bases and the J gene end by 6 bases; junction bases not matched to a gene: 2. The CDR3 length is 15 residues. CDR3 sequence: CASSESRTGGNEQFF. The CDR3 nucleotides read TGCGCCAGCAGTGAGTCCAGGACAGGGGGCAATGAGCAGTTCTTC.

The genes are TRBV14 and TRBJ1-4; D is possibly TRBD1 (5 bases). The V end lost 1 base, the J end lost 3 bases, and 18 bases lay between the germline ends. The germline V gene has CDR1 SGHDN and CDR2 FVKESK. This CDR3 has 18 amino acids. This CDR3 is CASSQVRRWDGANEKLFF. The CDR3 DNA reads TGTGCCAGCAGCCAAGTGAGACGATGGGACGGGGCTAATGAAAAACTGTTTTTT.

A remark on this clone: A junction end diverges from the germline sequence, so it may reflect a read error. This sequence joins TRBV7-7 and TRBJ2-2; D ambiguous. The CDR3 runs to 14 residues. The germline V gene has CDR1 SSHAT and CDR2 FNYEAQ (reference sequence). The CDR3 here is CASSWNGNTGELFF. The CDR3 DNA reads as TGTGCTAGCAGCTGGAACGGGAACACCGGGGAGCTGTTTTTT.